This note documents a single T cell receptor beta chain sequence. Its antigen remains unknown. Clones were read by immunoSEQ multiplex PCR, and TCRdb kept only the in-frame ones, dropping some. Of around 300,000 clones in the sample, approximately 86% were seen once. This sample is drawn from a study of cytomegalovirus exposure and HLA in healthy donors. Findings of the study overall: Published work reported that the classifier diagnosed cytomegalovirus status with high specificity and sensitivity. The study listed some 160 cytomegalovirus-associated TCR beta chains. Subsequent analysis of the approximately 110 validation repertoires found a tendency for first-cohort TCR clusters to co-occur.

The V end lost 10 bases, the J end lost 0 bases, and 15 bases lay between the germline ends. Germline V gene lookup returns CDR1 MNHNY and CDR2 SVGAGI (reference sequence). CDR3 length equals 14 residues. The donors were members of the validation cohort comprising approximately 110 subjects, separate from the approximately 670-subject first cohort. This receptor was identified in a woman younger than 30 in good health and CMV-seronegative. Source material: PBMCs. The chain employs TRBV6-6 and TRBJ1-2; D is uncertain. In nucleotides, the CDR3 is TGTGCCACCGCTACTGGAGGTTCTAACTATGGCTACACCTTC. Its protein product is CATATGGSNYGYTF.